These 15 T cell receptor beta chains were sequenced from one sample in a study of shared clonotypes between healthy human individuals. Sequencing used immunoSEQ multiplex PCR; TCRdb keeps in-frame clones, though not all of them. Of over a million clones in the sample, 70% to 80% were seen once. Sequencing input: memory CD4+ T cells from PBMCs. Indicated subset: CD45RA-negative fraction. All receptors derive from a man between 18 and 35 years old in good health. Some clones in this sample may be carry-over from other donors' samples.

CDR3 coding DNA: TGTGCCAGCAGTCCTCGGACAGTTCCGAGGAGAGACAATGAGCAGTTCTTC. This sequence encodes CASSPRTVPRRDNEQFF. The chain carries TRBV27 and TRBJ2-1; tentatively, D is TRBD1 (6 bases). Between the trimmed V and J ends, which lost 5 bases and 5 bases, there was a span of 22 bases. The germline gives CDR1 MNHEY, CDR2 SMNVEV (reference sequence). This CDR3 contains 17 residues.

The CDR3: CASSAQGQANTEAFF. Written as DNA, the CDR3 is TGTGCCAGCAGTGCCCAGGGACAGGCGAACACTGAAGCTTTCTTT. This sequence joins TRBV28 and TRBJ1-1, with TRBD1 identical over 8 bases. The CDR3 runs 15 residues. Germline V lookup: CDR1 MDHEN, CDR2 SYDVKM. Germline trimming cut 5 bases from V and 1 base from J; bases unmatched to any gene: 6. The full variable domain, in which reference TRBV28 and TRBJ1-1 provide the parts outside the CDR3, is DVKVTQSSRYLVKRTGEKVFLECVQDMDHENMFWYRQDPGLGLRLIYFSYDVKMKEKGDIPEGYSVSREKKERFSLILESASTNQTSMYLCASSAQGQANTEAFFGQGTRLTVV.

The genes are TRBV7-9 and TRBJ2-5; D is tentatively TRBD1 or TRBD2 (5 bases each). Trimming removed 1 base at V and 1 base at J, with 22 bases between. The CDR3 loop spans 19 amino acids. CDR1 is SEHNR, CDR2 FQNEAQ, per germline (reference sequence). This CDR3 is CASSLGQGVYSSGQETQYF. CDR3 DNA: TGTGCCAGCAGCTTAGGGCAGGGAGTTTATTCCTCGGGCCAAGAGACCCAGTACTTC.

The chain carries TRBV19 and TRBJ2-2, with TRBD1 identical over 8 bases. The CDR3 is 15 amino acids. V shed 6 bases and J 3 bases; nucleotides not matched to a gene: 6. The germline V gene has CDR1 LNHDA and CDR2 SQIVND (reference sequence). The CDR3 protein is CASRIQGADTGELFF. CDR3 in DNA: TGTGCCAGTAGAATCCAGGGGGCCGACACCGGGGAGCTGTTTTTT.

This chain connects TRBV29-1 to TRBJ2-2; the D is unclear. CDR3 length: 9 amino acids. Between the trimmed V and J ends, which lost 8 bases and 7 bases, there was a span of 5 bases. CDR1 SQVTM and CDR2 ANQGSEA come from the germline V gene. The CDR3 DNA follows: TGCAGCCCTGACGGGGAGCTGTTTTTT. It is translated as CSPDGELFF.

V is TRBV28 and J is TRBJ2-7, with 10 bases matching TRBD2. Per the germline V gene, CDR1 is MDHEN and CDR2 is SYDVKM. V was pared by 7 bases and J by 6 bases, with 6 bases of the junction left unmatched. CDR3 size: 13 residues. Written as DNA, the CDR3 is TGTGCCAGCATCGGGCTAGCGGGAGTCGAGCAGTACTTC. Translated: CASIGLAGVEQYF.

Here the CDR3 DNA reads TGCGCCAGCAGCCAAGATCACGGGGCCGGGGAGACCCAGTACTTC. Translation: CASSQDHGAGETQYF. The chain recombines TRBV4-1 with TRBJ2-5; D may correspond to TRBD1 or TRBD2 (5 bases each). The CDR3 is 15 amino acids. Trimming stripped 0 bases from V and 5 bases from J, with 13 bases between. Germline CDR1 MGHRA, CDR2 YSYEKL.

The CDR3 loop reads CASSFWGGRAKNEQFF. CDR3 in DNA: TGTGCCAGCAGTTTTTGGGGCGGGAGGGCCAAAAATGAGCAGTTCTTC. The rearrangement uses TRBV27 and TRBJ2-1, with 9 bases that match TRBD2. With V trimmed by 3 bases and J by 7 bases, 10 bases remained unmatched. The CDR3 extends over 16 amino acids. Germline-derived CDR1 and CDR2 are MNHEY and SMNVEV (reference sequence).

The chain recombines TRBV7-9 with TRBJ2-4, with TRBD2 matching 8 bases. Looked up from germline, CDR1 is SEHNR and CDR2 is FQNEAQ (reference sequence). This CDR3 has 16 residues. Unmatched junction bases numbered 13, after V lost 5 bases and J lost 7 bases. As DNA, the CDR3 is TGTGCCAGCAGCGCTGGTAGGGGACTAGAAAGCAACATTCAGTACTTC. Translating it yields CASSAGRGLESNIQYF.

This clone was seen a handful of times. This rearrangement joins TRBV7-9 to TRBJ2-3; D is unresolved. Germline lookup yields CDR1 SEHNR and CDR2 FQNEAQ (reference sequence). The CDR3 extends over 13 amino acids. V lost 4 bases and J 6 bases, leaving 11 bases between the germline ends. This chain's CDR3 is CASSYLLGDTQYF. The CDR3 DNA follows: TGTGCCAGCAGCTACCTCCTAGGGGATACGCAGTATTTT.

V is TRBV7-8 and J is TRBJ2-2; TRBD1 aligns across 7 bases. V dropped 2 bases and J dropped 5; count of bases not matched to a gene: 2. Germline loops: CDR1 SGHVS, CDR2 FQNEAQ. CDR3 length: 14 residues. In DNA, the CDR3 is TGTGCCAGCAGCTTACTACAGGGGACCGGGGAGCTGTTTTTT. It is translated as CASSLLQGTGELFF.

A word on this clone: Other DNA sequences of this sample code for an identical CDR3. This chain connects TRBV5-1 to TRBJ2-7; D is ambiguous. The CDR3 totals 11 residues. CDR1 and CDR2 (germline): SGHRS, YFSETQ. V lost 4 bases, J lost 2 bases, and 4 bases lay in between. The CDR3 DNA reads TGCGCCAGCAGCGAAGCCTACGAGCAGTACTTC. Its protein is CASSEAYEQYF.

This chain joins TRBV30 and TRBJ1-3, with 8 bases identical to TRBD1. Germline CDR1 is GTSNPN and CDR2 is SVGIG (reference sequence). With 4 bases clipped from V and 2 bases from J, the junction kept 10 bases outside the gene matches. This CDR3 contains 16 residues. The CDR3 DNA follows: TGTGCCTGGACGAGAGACCGGACAGGGACTGGAAACACCATATATTTT. The encoded protein is CAWTRDRTGTGNTIYF.

The rearrangement links TRBV7-7 to TRBJ2-1, with TRBD2 as a possible D gene (5 bases). Looked up from germline, CDR1 is SSHAT and CDR2 is FNYEAQ (reference sequence). Deletions cut 0 bases from V and 10 bases from J, with 10 bases between. The CDR3 totals 13 residues. This CDR3 is CASSLAGEGEQFF. The CDR3 DNA reads as TGTGCCAGCAGCTTAGCTGGAGAGGGCGAGCAGTTCTTC.

The V gene is TRBV18, the J gene TRBJ1-2, with 9 bases that match TRBD1. Germline V gives CDR1 KGHSH, CDR2 LQKENI. The CDR3 spans 13 residues. V was clipped by 5 bases and J by 4 bases; unmatched bases: 2. The CDR3 region is CASSTGQGYGYTF. CDR3 in DNA: TGTGCCAGCTCAACGGGACAGGGCTATGGCTACACCTTC.